Listed below are T cell receptor beta chains from one sample, sequenced in a study of human T cells and chemical hapten exposure. TCRdb fed the RACE reads into MiXCR, producing one record per CDR3 protein. The sample carries roughly 260,000 distinct CDR3 sequences, roughly 8.9% recorded once. This sample comprised whole blood, obtained in connection with sensitization to the hapten diphenylcyclopropenone (DPC). Receptor source: a woman aged 35 to 49 with alopecia areata. Some clones in this sample may be carry-over from other donors' samples. The CDR3 runs from the conserved cysteine through the conserved F or W. A D gene is named only where the DNA matches it firmly. Not every row has a clone size; where given, it reads once, few, many or a size class.

clone_size: many
d_call: TRBD1
j_call: TRBJ2-5
v_call: TRBV11-2
cdr3_nt: TGTGCCAGCAGCTTAGATCCGGACAGGGTCGAGACCCAGTACTTC
cdr3_aa: CASSLDPDRVETQYF

clone_size: many
d_call: .
j_call: TRBJ2-2
v_call: TRBV11-1
cdr3_nt: TGTGCCAGCAGCTTCGGCGAGGGGGTCGGGGAGCTGTTTTTT
cdr3_aa: CASSFGEGVGELFF

clone_size: .
d_call: TRBD2
j_call: TRBJ2-4
v_call: TRBV18
cdr3_nt: TGTGCCAGCTCACCAATCGGTCCGGGAGGGCGGGACATTCAGTACTTC
cdr3_aa: CASSPIGPGGRDIQYF

clone_size: few
d_call: .
j_call: TRBJ2-7
v_call: TRBV5-1
cdr3_nt: TGCGCCAGCAGCTTTCTAGGCGGAACCTACGAGCAGTACTTC
cdr3_aa: CASSFLGGTYEQYF

clone_size: few
d_call: TRBD1
j_call: TRBJ2-7
v_call: TRBV20-1
cdr3_nt: TGCAGTGCTAGATCCGGGACAGGGGGAAGCGAGCAGTACTTC
cdr3_aa: CSARSGTGGSEQYF

clone_size: few
d_call: TRBD2
j_call: TRBJ2-5
v_call: TRBV5-4
cdr3_nt: TGTGCCAGCAGCTCTGGGGGTAGCGGGCCCCAAGAGACCCAGTACTTC
cdr3_aa: CASSSGGSGPQETQYF

clone_size: few
d_call: .
j_call: TRBJ2-7
v_call: TRBV6-2/TRBV6-3
cdr3_nt: TGTGCCAGCAGTTACTCTTGGGAGCAGTACTTC
cdr3_aa: CASSYSWEQYF

clone_size: many
d_call: .
j_call: TRBJ2-6
v_call: TRBV15
cdr3_nt: TGTGCCACCGGATCGTTCTCTGGGGCCAACGTCCTGACTTTC
cdr3_aa: CATGSFSGANVLTF

clone_size: .
d_call: TRBD1
j_call: TRBJ2-7
v_call: TRBV7-2
cdr3_nt: TGTGCCAGCAGTGTCATGGGACAGGGGCCATACGAGCAGTACTTC
cdr3_aa: CASSVMGQGPYEQYF

clone_size: few
d_call: .
j_call: TRBJ2-7
v_call: TRBV5-5
cdr3_nt: TGTGCCAGCAGCTCCACCCGGTGGAGGGGCCCCCGTCCGAGCTACGAGCAGTACTTC
cdr3_aa: CASSSTRWRGPRPSYEQYF

clone_size: .
d_call: .
j_call: TRBJ2-6
v_call: TRBV28
cdr3_nt: TGTGCCAGCAGTTTAGACACCGGAGGGGCCAACGTCCTGACTTTC
cdr3_aa: CASSLDTGGANVLTF

clone_size: many
d_call: .
j_call: TRBJ2-1
v_call: TRBV7-2
cdr3_nt: TGTGCCAGCAGCTTAGGGTCCTACAATGAGCAGTTCTTC
cdr3_aa: CASSLGSYNEQFF

clone_size: .
d_call: .
j_call: TRBJ2-1
v_call: TRBV28
cdr3_nt: TGTGCCAGCAGTATCCCGACCGGGTACAATGAGCAGTTCTTC
cdr3_aa: CASSIPTGYNEQFF

clone_size: .
d_call: TRBD2
j_call: TRBJ2-3
v_call: TRBV13
cdr3_nt: TGTGCCAGCAGCTTGGTGGGGTTAGCGGGAGTCGTAGATACGCAGTATTTT
cdr3_aa: CASSLVGLAGVVDTQYF

clone_size: .
d_call: TRBD2
j_call: TRBJ2-3
v_call: TRBV11-2
cdr3_nt: TGTGCCAGCAGCCCCGTAAGAGCGGGGGGGAAGACAGATACGCAGTATTTT
cdr3_aa: CASSPVRAGGKTDTQYF

clone_size: few
d_call: .
j_call: TRBJ2-2
v_call: TRBV6-5
cdr3_nt: TGTGCCAGCAGTTACAGGAGGGCCGGGGAGCTGTTTTTT
cdr3_aa: CASSYRRAGELFF

clone_size: many
d_call: .
j_call: TRBJ1-1
v_call: TRBV3-1
cdr3_nt: TGTGCCAGCAGCTTTCGAAGCCCGGCAACCGAAGCTTTCTTT
cdr3_aa: CASSFRSPATEAFF

clone_size: .
d_call: .
j_call: TRBJ1-1
v_call: TRBV3-1
cdr3_nt: TGTGCCAGCAGCCAAGACATCGAACGCACTGAAGCTTTCTTT
cdr3_aa: CASSQDIERTEAFF

clone_size: many
d_call: .
j_call: TRBJ2-3
v_call: TRBV5-1
cdr3_nt: TGCGCCAGCAGCTTGTTTAGTGGGAGTGGTGCAGATACGCAGTATTTT
cdr3_aa: CASSLFSGSGADTQYF

clone_size: .
d_call: .
j_call: TRBJ2-1
v_call: TRBV6-2/TRBV6-3
cdr3_nt: TGTGCCAGCAGTTATTTATTGAATGAGCAGTTCTTC
cdr3_aa: CASSYLLNEQFF

clone_size: .
d_call: .
j_call: TRBJ1-6
v_call: TRBV28
cdr3_nt: TGTGCCAGCAGTTTGCCAACTTATAATTCACCCCTCCACTTT
cdr3_aa: CASSLPTYNSPLHF

clone_size: few
d_call: TRBD1
j_call: TRBJ2-5
v_call: TRBV7-7
cdr3_nt: TGTGCTAGCAGCTTAGACCGACAGGGACAGACCCAGTACTTC
cdr3_aa: CASSLDRQGQTQYF

clone_size: few
d_call: TRBD1
j_call: TRBJ2-5
v_call: TRBV5-1
cdr3_nt: TGCGCCAGCAGGACAGGGTTAGAGACCCAGTACTTC
cdr3_aa: CASRTGLETQYF

clone_size: few
d_call: .
j_call: TRBJ1-1
v_call: TRBV20-1
cdr3_nt: TGCAGTGGTGGACAGTTGAACACTGAAGCTTTCTTT
cdr3_aa: CSGGQLNTEAFF

clone_size: .
d_call: TRBD1
j_call: TRBJ1-2
v_call: TRBV2
cdr3_nt: TGTGCCAGCACCAGACAGGGGCCGAACTATGGCTACACCTTC
cdr3_aa: CASTRQGPNYGYTF

clone_size: .
d_call: TRBD1
j_call: TRBJ1-1
v_call: TRBV10-3
cdr3_nt: TGTGCCATCAGAAGCGGGACAGCGAACACTGAAGCTTTCTTT
cdr3_aa: CAIRSGTANTEAFF

clone_size: .
d_call: .
j_call: TRBJ2-7
v_call: TRBV5-8
cdr3_nt: TGTGCCAGCAGCTTGGCCCGTGGGACTGGTGGGTTTTACGAGCAGTACTTC
cdr3_aa: CASSLARGTGGFYEQYF

clone_size: many
d_call: .
j_call: TRBJ1-2
v_call: TRBV29-1
cdr3_nt: TGCAGCGCTTGGGCAGTCGATGGCTACACCTTC
cdr3_aa: CSAWAVDGYTF

clone_size: few
d_call: .
j_call: TRBJ1-2
v_call: TRBV4-1
cdr3_nt: TGCGCCAGCAGCCAAGACGCTCCTATCTACACCTTC
cdr3_aa: CASSQDAPIYTF

clone_size: .
d_call: TRBD1
j_call: TRBJ1-4
v_call: TRBV6-5
cdr3_nt: TGTGCCAGCAGTTACTCGAACAGGGGCGGTGCAACTAATGAAAAACTGTTTTTT
cdr3_aa: CASSYSNRGGATNEKLFF

clone_size: few
d_call: TRBD1
j_call: TRBJ2-7
v_call: TRBV7-9
cdr3_nt: TGTGCCAGCAGCGGACCGGGGGACAGGCCCAAGGGCCAAAGGTCCTCCTACGAGCAGTACTTC
cdr3_aa: CASSGPGDRPKGQRSSYEQYF

clone_size: many
d_call: .
j_call: TRBJ2-1
v_call: TRBV7-9
cdr3_nt: TGTGCCAGCAGCCTAGACGACAGCTACAATGAGCAGTTCTTC
cdr3_aa: CASSLDDSYNEQFF

clone_size: many
d_call: TRBD2
j_call: TRBJ2-7
v_call: TRBV4-1
cdr3_nt: TGCGCCAGCAGCCCCGATAGCGGGAGAGCCGAGCAGTACTTC
cdr3_aa: CASSPDSGRAEQYF

clone_size: .
d_call: TRBD2
j_call: TRBJ2-5
v_call: TRBV7-2
cdr3_nt: TGTGCCAGCAGCTTAGCCCAGCGGGGGGCAGAGACCCAGTACTTC
cdr3_aa: CASSLAQRGAETQYF

clone_size: .
d_call: .
j_call: TRBJ1-1
v_call: TRBV21-1
cdr3_nt: TGTGCCAGCCAGGGGAAGGAAATGAGGAACACTGAAGCTTTCTTT
cdr3_aa: CASQGKEMRNTEAFF

clone_size: .
d_call: .
j_call: TRBJ2-5
v_call: TRBV5-1
cdr3_nt: TGCGCCAGCAGCGGAGGAGTCCCGGGACTCACCCAAGAGACCCAGTACTTC
cdr3_aa: CASSGGVPGLTQETQYF

clone_size: .
d_call: .
j_call: TRBJ1-4
v_call: TRBV6-5
cdr3_nt: TGTGCCAGCAGTTACTCCCGACCGATTGAGGGAAAACTGTTTTTT
cdr3_aa: CASSYSRPIEGKLFF

clone_size: .
d_call: TRBD2
j_call: TRBJ2-2
v_call: TRBV20-1
cdr3_nt: TGCAGTGCTAGAGATCGACTAGCGGGAGCCGGGGAGCTGTTTTTT
cdr3_aa: CSARDRLAGAGELFF

clone_size: .
d_call: .
j_call: TRBJ2-5
v_call: TRBV4-3
cdr3_nt: TGCGCCAGCAGCCAAGGACAGAGCGGGTACCAAGAGACCCAGTACTTC
cdr3_aa: CASSQGQSGYQETQYF

clone_size: .
d_call: TRBD1
j_call: TRBJ1-1
v_call: TRBV20-1
cdr3_nt: TGCAGTGCTAGAGATCGGTACGGGACAGGGGTCCCTGAAGCTTTCTTT
cdr3_aa: CSARDRYGTGVPEAFF

clone_size: many
d_call: TRBD2
j_call: TRBJ2-4
v_call: TRBV6-6
cdr3_nt: TGTGCCAGCAGGCCGGGACTAGCGGGAGGGTTGGGGAGTAGGGAAAACATTCAGTACTTC
cdr3_aa: CASRPGLAGGLGSRENIQYF

clone_size: many
d_call: TRBD1
j_call: TRBJ1-5
v_call: TRBV3-1
cdr3_nt: TGTGCCAGCAGCCAAGGACAGGGAAGTCAGCCCCAGCATTTT
cdr3_aa: CASSQGQGSQPQHF

clone_size: .
d_call: .
j_call: TRBJ1-2
v_call: TRBV27
cdr3_nt: TGTGCCAGCAAACAGGGAAACTATGGCTACACCTTC
cdr3_aa: CASKQGNYGYTF

clone_size: many
d_call: TRBD2
j_call: TRBJ2-7
v_call: TRBV29-1
cdr3_nt: TGCAGCGTTTTCAGCGGGAGGATTCCCTACGAGCAGTACTTC
cdr3_aa: CSVFSGRIPYEQYF

clone_size: few
d_call: .
j_call: TRBJ2-7
v_call: TRBV4-1
cdr3_nt: TGCGCCAGCAGCCAAGGACGAGCCGAGCAGTACTTC
cdr3_aa: CASSQGRAEQYF

clone_size: few
d_call: .
j_call: TRBJ2-1
v_call: TRBV5-1
cdr3_nt: TGCGCCAGCAGCCCACTAAGCGGTAGTCCCTACAATGAGCAGTTCTTC
cdr3_aa: CASSPLSGSPYNEQFF